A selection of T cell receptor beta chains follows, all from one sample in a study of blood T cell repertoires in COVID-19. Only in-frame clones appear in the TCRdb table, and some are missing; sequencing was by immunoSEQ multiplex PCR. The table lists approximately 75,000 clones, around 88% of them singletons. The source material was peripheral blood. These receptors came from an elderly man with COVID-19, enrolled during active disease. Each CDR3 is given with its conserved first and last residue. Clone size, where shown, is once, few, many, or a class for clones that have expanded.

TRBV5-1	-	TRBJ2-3	CASSLAGQGNTDTQYF
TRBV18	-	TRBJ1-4	CASSAGTGVEKLFF
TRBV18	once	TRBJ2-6	CASSPSGSGANVLTF
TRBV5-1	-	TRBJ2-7	CASSSDRLTGRGYF
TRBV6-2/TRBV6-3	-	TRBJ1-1	CASSPLRTGRTEAFF
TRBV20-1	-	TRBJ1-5	CSASPPGGRVGKPQHF
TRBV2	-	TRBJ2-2	CASSELQGTGELFF
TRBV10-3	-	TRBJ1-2	CAITASGTGAHRYGYTF
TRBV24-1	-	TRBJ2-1	CATSDFTGSSYNEQFF
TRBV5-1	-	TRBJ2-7	CASSLVANYEQYF
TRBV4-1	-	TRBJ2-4	CASSRGGGQYF
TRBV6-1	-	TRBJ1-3	CASSEALRRTGNTIYF
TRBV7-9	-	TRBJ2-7	CASRTLSIRSEQYF
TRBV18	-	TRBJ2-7	CASSHAGQGTAEQYF
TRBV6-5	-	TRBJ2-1	CASTQRGYNEQFF
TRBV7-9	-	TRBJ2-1	CASSLRGQGVGDEQFF
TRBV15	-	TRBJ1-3	CATRALDGAVYF